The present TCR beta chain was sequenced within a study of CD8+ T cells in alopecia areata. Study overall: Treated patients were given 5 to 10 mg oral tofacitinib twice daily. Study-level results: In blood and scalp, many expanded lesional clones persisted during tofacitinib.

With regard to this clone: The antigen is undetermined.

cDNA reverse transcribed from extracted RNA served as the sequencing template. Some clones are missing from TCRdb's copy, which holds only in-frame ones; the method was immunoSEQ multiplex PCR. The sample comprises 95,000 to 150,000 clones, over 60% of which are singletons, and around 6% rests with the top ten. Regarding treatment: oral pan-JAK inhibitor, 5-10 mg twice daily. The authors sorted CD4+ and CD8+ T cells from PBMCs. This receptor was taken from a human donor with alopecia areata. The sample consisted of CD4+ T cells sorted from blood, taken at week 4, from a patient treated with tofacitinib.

CDR3 nucleotide sequence: TGCGCCAGCAGCGAGTTAGGGAGGGGCGGCTACACCTTC. Encoded protein: CASSELGRGGYTF. V is TRBV5-1 and J is TRBJ1-2, with D perhaps TRBD1 (5 bases). Germline CDR1 reads SGHRS; CDR2 reads YFSETQ. Trimming cost V 4 bases and J 8 bases, with 15 bases left between them. The CDR3 is made up of 13 amino acids.